Included here is one TCR beta chain sequence, with context. Repertoires were generated with immunoSEQ multiplex PCR, while TCRdb's copy carries only in-frame clones and drops some. The sample lists 150,000 to 200,000 clones, about 85% occurring once. The CDR3 is 14 residues long. V was cut by 0 bases and J by 1 base, with 6 bases left in between. CDR1 is SGHNT, CDR2 YYREEE, per germline (reference sequence). The data originate from a study of blood T cell repertoires in COVID-19. Across the whole study: The analysed material was cDNA or gDNA that came from T cells, B-cell-depleted T cells, or PBMCs.

The receptor was derived from a man aged 18 to 29 with acute or convalescent COVID-19. The chain has TRBV5-4 and TRBJ2-3, with a possible D match to TRBD1 (5 bases). Sequencing was carried out using peripheral blood. CDR3 sequence: CASSLEQGTDTQYF. The CDR3 bases are TGTGCCAGCAGCTTGGAACAGGGCACAGATACGCAGTATTTT.